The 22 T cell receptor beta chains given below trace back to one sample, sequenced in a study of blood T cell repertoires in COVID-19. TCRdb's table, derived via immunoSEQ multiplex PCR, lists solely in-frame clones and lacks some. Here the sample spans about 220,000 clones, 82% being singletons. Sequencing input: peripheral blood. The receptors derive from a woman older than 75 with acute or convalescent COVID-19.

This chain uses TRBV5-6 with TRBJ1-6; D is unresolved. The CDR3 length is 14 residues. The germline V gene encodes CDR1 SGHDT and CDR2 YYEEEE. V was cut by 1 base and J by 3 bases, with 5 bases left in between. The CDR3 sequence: CASSLRDYNSPLHF. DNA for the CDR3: TGTGCCAGCAGCTTGCGGGACTATAATTCACCCCTCCACTTT.

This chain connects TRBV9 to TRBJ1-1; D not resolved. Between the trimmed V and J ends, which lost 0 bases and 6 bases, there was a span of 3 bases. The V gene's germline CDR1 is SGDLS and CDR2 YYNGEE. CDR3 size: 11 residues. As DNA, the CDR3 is TGTGCCAGCAGCGTAGTCTCTGAAGCTTTCTTT. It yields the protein CASSVVSEAFF.

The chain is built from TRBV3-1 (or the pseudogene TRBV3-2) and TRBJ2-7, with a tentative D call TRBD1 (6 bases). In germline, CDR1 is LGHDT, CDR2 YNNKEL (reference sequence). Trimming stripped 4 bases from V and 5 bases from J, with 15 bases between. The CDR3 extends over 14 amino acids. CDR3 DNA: TGTGCCAGCAGCCGACAGGCCCGAGCCAACGAGCAGTACTTC. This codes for CASSRQARANEQYF.

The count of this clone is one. Here the CDR3 DNA reads TGTGCCAGCAGCTTAGCACAGAACAACGCCATATCGTATTTT. Translating it yields CASSLAQNNAISYF. The V and J genes are TRBV7-6 and TRBJ2-3, with unresolved D. This CDR3 spans 14 amino acids. V dropped 0 bases and J dropped 14 bases, with 18 bases sitting between them. CDR1 is SGHVS, CDR2 FNYEAQ, per germline.

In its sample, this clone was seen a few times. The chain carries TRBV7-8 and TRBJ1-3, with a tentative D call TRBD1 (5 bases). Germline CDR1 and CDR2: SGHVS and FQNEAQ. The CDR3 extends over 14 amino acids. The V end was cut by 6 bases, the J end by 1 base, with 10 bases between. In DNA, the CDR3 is TGTGCCAGCAGGGGGGGGACGTCTGGAAACACCATATATTTT. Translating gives CASRGGTSGNTIYF.

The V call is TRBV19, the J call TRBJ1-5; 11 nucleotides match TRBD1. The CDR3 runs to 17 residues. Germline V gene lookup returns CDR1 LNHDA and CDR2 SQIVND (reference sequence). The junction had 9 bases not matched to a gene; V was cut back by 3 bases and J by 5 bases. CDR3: CASSMLRSGQGDQPQHF. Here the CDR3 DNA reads TGTGCCAGTAGTATGCTCCGGTCGGGACAGGGGGATCAGCCCCAGCATTTT.

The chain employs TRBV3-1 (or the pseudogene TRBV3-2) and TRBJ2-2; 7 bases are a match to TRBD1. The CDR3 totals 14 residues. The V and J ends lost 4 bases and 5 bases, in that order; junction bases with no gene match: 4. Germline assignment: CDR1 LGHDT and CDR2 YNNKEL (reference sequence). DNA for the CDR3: TGTGCCAGCAGCCCCCAGACAGGGACCGGGGAGCTGTTTTTT. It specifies CASSPQTGTGELFF.

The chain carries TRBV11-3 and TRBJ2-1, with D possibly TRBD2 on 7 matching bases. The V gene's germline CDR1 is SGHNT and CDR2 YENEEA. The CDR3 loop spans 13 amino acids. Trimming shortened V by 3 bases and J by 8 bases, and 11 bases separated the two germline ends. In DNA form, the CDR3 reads TGTGCCAGCAGCTTGGGAGGGGGTTATGAGCAGTTCTTC. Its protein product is CASSLGGGYEQFF.

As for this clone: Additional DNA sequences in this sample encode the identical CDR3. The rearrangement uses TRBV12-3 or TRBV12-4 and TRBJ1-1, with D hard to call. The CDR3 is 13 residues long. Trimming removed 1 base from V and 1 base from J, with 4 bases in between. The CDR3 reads CASSLGRNTEAFF. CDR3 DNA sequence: TGTGCCAGCAGTTTAGGCAGGAACACTGAAGCTTTCTTT.

CDR3 nucleotide sequence: TGTGCCAGCCCGGGTAGCGGGGGCTCCAACACCGGGGAGCTGTTTTTT. Translated, it gives CASPGSGGSNTGELFF. V is TRBV7-9 and J is TRBJ2-2; 9 bases are shared with TRBD2. CDR1 and CDR2 (germline): SEHNR, FQNEAQ (reference sequence). This CDR3 has 16 amino acids. V was clipped by 8 bases and J by 2 bases; unmatched bases: 9.

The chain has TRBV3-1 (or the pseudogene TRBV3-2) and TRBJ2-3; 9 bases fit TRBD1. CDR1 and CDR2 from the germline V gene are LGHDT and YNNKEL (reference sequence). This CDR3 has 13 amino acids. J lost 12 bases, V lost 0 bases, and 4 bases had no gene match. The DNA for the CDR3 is TGTGCCAGCAGCCAAGATTTGGACAGGGGACAGTATTTT. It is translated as CASSQDLDRGQYF.

The CDR3 nucleotides read TGTGCCAGTAGTCCCTCCTGGGTTAGCGGGGGCCCCGGGGCGCAGTATTTT. Its translation is CASSPSWVSGGPGAQYF. The V and J genes are TRBV19 and TRBJ2-3; TRBD2 matches at 9 bases. The germline V gene encodes CDR1 LNHDA and CDR2 SQIVND (reference sequence). This CDR3 region has 17 residues. Trimming at V came to 5 bases and at J to 10 bases, leaving 19 bases not matched to a gene.

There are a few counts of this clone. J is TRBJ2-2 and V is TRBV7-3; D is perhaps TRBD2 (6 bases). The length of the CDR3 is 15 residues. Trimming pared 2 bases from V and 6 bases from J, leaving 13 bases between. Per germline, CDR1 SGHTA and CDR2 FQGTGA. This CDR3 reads CASSLSGLGAGELFF. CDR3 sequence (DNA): TGTGCCAGCAGCTTATCGGGACTGGGGGCCGGGGAGCTGTTTTTT.

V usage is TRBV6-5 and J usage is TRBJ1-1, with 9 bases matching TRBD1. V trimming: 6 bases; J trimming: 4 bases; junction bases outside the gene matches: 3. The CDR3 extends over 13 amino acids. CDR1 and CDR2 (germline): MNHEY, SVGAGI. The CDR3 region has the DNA TGTGCCAGCAGAGGGACAGGGAGCACTGAAGCTTTCTTT. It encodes CASRGTGSTEAFF.

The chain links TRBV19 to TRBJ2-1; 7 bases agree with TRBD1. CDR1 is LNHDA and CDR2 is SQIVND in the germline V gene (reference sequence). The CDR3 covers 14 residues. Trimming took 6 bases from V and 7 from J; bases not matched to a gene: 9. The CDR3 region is CASRSLTGVNEQFF. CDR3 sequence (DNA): TGTGCCAGTAGGTCTCTCACAGGGGTAAATGAGCAGTTCTTC.

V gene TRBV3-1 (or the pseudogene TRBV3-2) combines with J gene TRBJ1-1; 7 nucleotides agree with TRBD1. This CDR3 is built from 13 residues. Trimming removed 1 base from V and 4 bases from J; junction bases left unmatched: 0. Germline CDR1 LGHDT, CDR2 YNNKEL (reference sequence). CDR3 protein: CASSQAGGTEAFF. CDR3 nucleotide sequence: TGTGCCAGCAGCCAAGCAGGGGGCACTGAAGCTTTCTTT.

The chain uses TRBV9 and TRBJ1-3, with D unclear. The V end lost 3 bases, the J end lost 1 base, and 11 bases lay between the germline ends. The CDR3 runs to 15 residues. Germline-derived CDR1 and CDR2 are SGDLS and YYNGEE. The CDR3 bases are TGTGCCAGCAGCGACAGTGGGAGTTCTGGAAACACCATATATTTT. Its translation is CASSDSGSSGNTIYF.

The CDR3 reads CASTIRDRPYEQYF. The CDR3 DNA reads TGTGCCAGCACAATCCGGGACAGGCCCTACGAGCAGTACTTC. The chain carries TRBV19 and TRBJ2-7, with TRBD1 matching 8 bases. Per the germline V gene, CDR1 is LNHDA and CDR2 is SQIVND (reference sequence). J was trimmed by 2 bases and V by 9 bases; bases with no gene match: 9. CDR3 length: 14 residues. The full variable domain, its missing parts supplied by reference TRBV19 and TRBJ2-7, is DGGITQSPKYLFRKEGQNVTLSCEQNLNHDAMYWYRQDPGQGLRLIYYSQIVNDFQKGDIAEGYSVSREKKESFPLTVTSAQKNPTAFYLCASTIRDRPYEQYFGPGTRLTVT.

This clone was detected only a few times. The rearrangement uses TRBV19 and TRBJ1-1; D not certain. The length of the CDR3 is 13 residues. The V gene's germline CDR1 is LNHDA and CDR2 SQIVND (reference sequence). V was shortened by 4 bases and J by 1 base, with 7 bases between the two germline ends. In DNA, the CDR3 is TGTGCCAGTAGTACAGGCCCGAACACTGAAGCTTTCTTT. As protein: CASSTGPNTEAFF.

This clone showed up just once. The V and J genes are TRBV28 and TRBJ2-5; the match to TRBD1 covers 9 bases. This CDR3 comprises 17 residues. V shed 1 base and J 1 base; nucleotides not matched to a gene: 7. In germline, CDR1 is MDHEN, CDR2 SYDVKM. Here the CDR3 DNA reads TGTGCCAGCAGTTTATACAGGGGGCAAGGGGGCCAAGAGACCCAGTACTTC. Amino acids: CASSLYRGQGGQETQYF. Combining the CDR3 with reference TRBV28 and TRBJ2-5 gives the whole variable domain DVKVTQSSRYLVKRTGEKVFLECVQDMDHENMFWYRQDPGLGLRLIYFSYDVKMKEKGDIPEGYSVSREKKERFSLILESASTNQTSMYLCASSLYRGQGGQETQYFGPGTRLLVL.

The CDR3 sequence: CASSLESNQPQHF. The CDR3 nucleotides are TGCGCCAGCAGCTTGGAGAGTAATCAGCCCCAGCATTTT. This chain connects TRBV5-1 to TRBJ1-5; no definite D call. The CDR3 is 13 residues long. The V end lost 0 bases, the J end lost 4 bases, and 5 bases lay between the germline ends. Germline V lookup: CDR1 SGHRS, CDR2 YFSETQ. Looking up the rest from reference TRBV5-1 and TRBJ1-5 gives the full variable domain: KAGVTQTPRYLIKTRGQQVTLSCSPISGHRSVSWYQQTPGQGLQFLFEYFSETQRNKGNFPGRFSGRQFSNSRSEMNVSTLELGDSALYLCASSLESNQPQHFGDGTRLSIL.

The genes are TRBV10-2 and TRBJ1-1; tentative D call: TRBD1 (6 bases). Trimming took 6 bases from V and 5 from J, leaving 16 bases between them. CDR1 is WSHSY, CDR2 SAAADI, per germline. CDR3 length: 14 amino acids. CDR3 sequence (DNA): TGCGCCAGCAGCCTCCAGGGGAAGGATACTGAAGCTTTCTTT. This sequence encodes CASSLQGKDTEAFF.